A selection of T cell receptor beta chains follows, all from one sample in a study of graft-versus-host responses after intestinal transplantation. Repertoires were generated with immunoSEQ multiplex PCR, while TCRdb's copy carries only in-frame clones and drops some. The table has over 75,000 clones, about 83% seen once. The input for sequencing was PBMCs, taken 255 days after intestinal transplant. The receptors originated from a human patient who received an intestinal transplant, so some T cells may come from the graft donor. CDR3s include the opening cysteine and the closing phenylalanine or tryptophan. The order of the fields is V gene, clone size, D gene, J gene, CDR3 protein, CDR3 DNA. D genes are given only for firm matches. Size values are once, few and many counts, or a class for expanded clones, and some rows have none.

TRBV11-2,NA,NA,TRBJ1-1,CASSLESRNTEAFF,TGTGCCAGCAGCTTAGAATCTAGGAACACTGAAGCTTTCTTT
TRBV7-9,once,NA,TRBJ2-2,CASNWGTGELFF,TGTGCCAGCAATTGGGGTACCGGGGAGCTGTTTTTT
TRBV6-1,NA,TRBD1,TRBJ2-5,CASSGWTGRETQYF,TGTGCCAGCAGTGGATGGACAGGGAGGGAGACCCAGTACTTC
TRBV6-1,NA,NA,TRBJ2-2,CASRLGKVNTGELFF,TGTGCCAGCAGGCTGGGTAAAGTTAACACCGGGGAGCTGTTTTTT
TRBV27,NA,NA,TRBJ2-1,CASSLWGEAYNEQFF,TGTGCCAGCAGTTTATGGGGGGAAGCCTACAATGAGCAGTTCTTC
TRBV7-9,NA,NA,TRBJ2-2,CASSLAESGSEGAGELFF,TGTGCCAGCAGCTTAGCGGAGTCAGGGTCTGAGGGGGCCGGGGAGCTGTTTTTT
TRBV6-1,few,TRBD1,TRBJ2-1,CASQDRVVNEQFF,TGTGCCAGCCAGGACAGGGTGGTCAATGAGCAGTTCTTC
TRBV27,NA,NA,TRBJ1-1,CASISLAMGSTEAFF,TGTGCCAGCATCTCCCTGGCAATGGGGTCGACTGAAGCTTTCTTT
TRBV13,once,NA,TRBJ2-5,CASSLLLSQETQYF,TGTGCCAGCAGCCTCTTACTGAGTCAAGAGACCCAGTACTTC
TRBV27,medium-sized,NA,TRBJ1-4,CASSRDGTNEKLFF,TGTGCCAGCTCCCGGGACGGGACTAATGAAAAACTGTTTTTT
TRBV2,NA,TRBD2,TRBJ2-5,CASRSSPSGDGETQYF,TGTGCCAGCAGATCCTCGCCTAGCGGGGATGGGGAGACCCAGTACTTC
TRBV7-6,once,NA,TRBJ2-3,CASGLEGHADTQYF,TGTGCCAGCGGTTTGGAGGGCCATGCCGATACGCAGTATTTT
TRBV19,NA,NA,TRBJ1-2,CASSPGYGYTF,TGTGCCAGTAGTCCAGGTTATGGCTACACCTTC
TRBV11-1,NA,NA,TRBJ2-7,CASRGLNNSYEQYF,TGTGCCAGCAGAGGACTAAATAACTCCTACGAGCAGTACTTC
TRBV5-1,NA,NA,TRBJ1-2,CASSQGPNYGYTF,TGCGCCAGCAGCCAGGGACCGAACTATGGCTACACCTTC